This T cell receptor (beta chain) was captured in a study of T-cell reconstitution after alpha-beta-depleted transplantation in children. Molecular barcoding with unique molecular identifiers was used for the TCRbeta library. Using its own MiXCR run on the PCR reads, TCRdb lists one record per CDR3 protein. The sample lists 500,000 to 600,000 distinct CDR3 sequences; about 30% were seen once. This clonotype has just a few counts. This CDR3 region has 13 residues. Germline CDR1 and CDR2: SGHAT and FQNNGV. V lost 5 bases and J 5 bases, leaving 12 bases between the germline ends. This chain joins TRBV11-2 and TRBJ1-1, with D perhaps matching TRBD1 (5 bases). This specimen consisted of PBMCs from the stem cell graft donor, obtained from the stem cell graft. The source is a human donor who donated a stem cell graft to a child with aplastic anemia. For the CDR3, the DNA is TGTGCCAGCAGCCTAGGGGCCCGGACTGAAGCTTTCTTT. It is translated as CASSLGARTEAFF.